The clone carrying this TCR beta chain has a handful of counts. The antigen is undetermined. The sample belongs to a study of T cell repertoires in cytomegalovirus infection. The overall study: Based on public TCR beta signatures, there were indications of CMV infection and of a matching HLA type. Notes on the study in general: Clonotype analysis showed dominance of the ex vivo response by HLA-C-restricted CMV-specific TCR beta clonotypes. The cumulative frequency of public TCR beta families identified carriers of CMV plus the relevant HLA.

From the reads, TCRdb called clonotypes with MiXCR, one entry per CDR3 protein. This sample carries 300,000 to 400,000 distinct CDR3 sequences, over 7.5% of them seen once, and the ten largest clones take roughly 4.5%. Germline loops: CDR1 SGHTA, CDR2 FQGTGA. The CDR3 consists of 15 residues. J gave up 3 bases and V 2 bases, and 5 bases lay outside the gene matches. The chain carries TRBV7-3 and TRBJ1-1; 8 bases fit TRBD1. The material sequenced was PBMCs. This TCR came from a human donor in good health (CMV status not recorded). Some clones in this sample may be carry-over from other donors' samples. The CDR3 reads CASSLEGTGDTEAFF. CDR3 coding DNA: TGTGCCAGCAGCTTAGAAGGGACAGGAGACACTGAAGCTTTCTTT.